These T cell receptor beta chains were read from a single sample in a study of blood T cell repertoires in COVID-19. Sequenced by immunoSEQ multiplex PCR; TCRdb stores in-frame clones only, minus some. The sample shows 90,000 to 120,000 clones, 75% to 95% of them seen only once. The sequencing input was peripheral blood. The source of these receptors is a woman in her thirties with acute or convalescent COVID-19. Both conserved end residues are part of each CDR3. The order of the fields is clone size, V gene, J gene, D gene, CDR3 DNA, CDR3 protein. The D gene is left open where the match is weak. Expanded clones get a size class; other rows say once, few or many, or leave the size out.

>-|TRBV30|TRBJ1-2|-
TGTGCCTGGAGTGGGGGGGGTCCCTATGGCTACACCTTC
CAWSGGGPYGYTF
>-|TRBV19|TRBJ1-6|-
TGTGCCAGTAGTATAGATCGTGATTCACCCCTCCACTTT
CASSIDRDSPLHF
>-|TRBV6-2/TRBV6-3|TRBJ2-7|-
TGTGCCAGCAGTTTCTCGGACAGTAAATACGAGCAGTACTTC
CASSFSDSKYEQYF
>-|TRBV2|TRBJ1-1|TRBD1
TGTGCCAGCAGTGAATACAGGGGTGGTACTGAAGCTTTCTTT
CASSEYRGGTEAFF
>once|TRBV25-1|TRBJ2-1|-
TGTGCCAGCAGTGATGACAATGAGTACGATGAGCAGTTCTTC
CASSDDNEYDEQFF
>-|TRBV19|TRBJ1-2|-
TGTGCCAGTAACGGAGGGGACTATGGCTACACCTTC
CASNGGDYGYTF
>-|TRBV11-1|TRBJ2-1|-
TGTGCCAGCAGCTTATTCCCCAGCGCCTACAATGAGCAGTTCTTC
CASSLFPSAYNEQFF
>-|TRBV5-6|TRBJ2-5|-
TGTGCCAGCAGCTTGTATGTTAGCAAAGAGACCCAGTACTTC
CASSLYVSKETQYF
>once|TRBV11-3|TRBJ2-3|TRBD2
TGTGCCAGCAGCAGACGGACTAGCGGGGTTACCACAGATACGCAGTATTTT
CASSRRTSGVTTDTQYF
>-|TRBV3-1/TRBV3-2|TRBJ1-5|-
TGTGCCAGCAGCCTAGGGGGAGGGGATAGCAATCAGCCCCAGCATTTT
CASSLGGGDSNQPQHF
>-|TRBV13|TRBJ1-1|TRBD1
TGTGCCAGCAGCGAGAGACAGGGGATAGAGACTGAAGCTTTCTTT
CASSERQGIETEAFF
>-|TRBV10-2|TRBJ2-2|TRBD2
TGCGCCAGCAGTGGGACCTCGGGACTAGTGGACGCCGGGGAGCTGTTTTTT
CASSGTSGLVDAGELFF
>-|TRBV11-2|TRBJ1-2|-
TGTGCCAGCAGCTTAGATGAGGCATCGAAACCCTTCTATGGCTACACCTTC
CASSLDEASKPFYGYTF
>once|TRBV28|TRBJ1-4|-
TGTGCCAGCCACTCGGACAGCAGGGCTAATGAAAAACTGTTTTTT
CASHSDSRANEKLFF
>-|TRBV18|TRBJ2-3|TRBD1
TGTGCCAGCTCACCGGGACAGGGGTCAGATACGCAGTATTTT
CASSPGQGSDTQYF
>-|TRBV27|TRBJ2-3|-
TGTGCCAGCAGTTTATCGAGCGCAGATACGCAGTATTTT
CASSLSSADTQYF
>-|TRBV3-1/TRBV3-2|TRBJ1-4|TRBD1
TGTGCCAGCAGCCCCCTGATTACGGGACAGCCTAATGAAAAACTGTTTTTT
CASSPLITGQPNEKLFF
>medium-sized|TRBV11-3|TRBJ2-1|TRBD2
TGTGCCAGCAGCCCCGCTTGGACTAGCGGGTACTACAATGAGCAGTTCTTC
CASSPAWTSGYYNEQFF
>-|TRBV18|TRBJ1-6|TRBD1
TGTGCCAGCTCACTGAACTACGACAGGGACAATTCACCCCTCCACTTT
CASSLNYDRDNSPLHF
>-|TRBV30|TRBJ1-2|-
TGTGCCTGGACCGGACTTCATAACTATGGCTACACCTTC
CAWTGLHNYGYTF
>-|TRBV7-3|TRBJ2-3|-
TGTGCCAGCAGCCTTCTCCAGGGTGCAGATACGCAGTATTTT
CASSLLQGADTQYF
>-|TRBV5-5|TRBJ1-2|-
TGTGCCAGCAGCTTGGATCCCAGGGAGGCTGGCTACACCTTC
CASSLDPREAGYTF
>-|TRBV6-2/TRBV6-3|TRBJ1-1|-
TGTGCCAGCAGCCGTAGCTTGAACACTGAAGCTTTCTTT
CASSRSLNTEAFF
>-|TRBV4-3|TRBJ1-5|-
TGCGCCAGCAGCGGCGACTTAACAAGCAATCAGCCCCAGCATTTT
CASSGDLTSNQPQHF
>few|TRBV7-9|TRBJ1-1|-
TGTGCCAGCAGCCACGACTACACTGAAGCTTTCTTT
CASSHDYTEAFF
>-|TRBV28|TRBJ2-1|-
TGTGCCAGCGGTGGAGGCAATGAGCAGTTCTTC
CASGGGNEQFF
>-|TRBV6-4|TRBJ2-1|TRBD2
TGTGCCAGCAGCCGACTAGCGGGAAACAATGAGCAGTTCTTC
CASSRLAGNNEQFF
>-|TRBV27|TRBJ2-1|TRBD2
TGTGCCAGCAGGGAACTAGCGGGAGGGCAATGGGAGCAGTTCTTC
CASRELAGGQWEQFF
>-|TRBV2|TRBJ1-5|-
TGTGCCAGCAGTGGGCTTCATCAGCCCCAGCATTTT
CASSGLHQPQHF
>-|TRBV2|TRBJ2-7|TRBD1
TGTGCCAGCGAATCCGGGACAGGGGACTACGAGCAGTACTTC
CASESGTGDYEQYF
>-|TRBV14|TRBJ1-1|-
TGTGCCAGCAGCCAAGTCAACACAGCTGAAGCTTTCTTT
CASSQVNTAEAFF
>-|TRBV28|TRBJ1-1|TRBD1
TGTGCCAGCAGTTTGGGGACAGGGGATGCTGAAGCTTTCTTT
CASSLGTGDAEAFF
>-|TRBV28|TRBJ1-5|TRBD1
TGTGCCAGCAGTCCGGCCGAGGGGGCAGGTTATCAGCCCCAGCATTTT
CASSPAEGAGYQPQHF
>-|TRBV7-6|TRBJ1-5|-
TGTGCCAGCAGCTTAGGTGTCGGGGGCAATCAGCCCCAGCATTTT
CASSLGVGGNQPQHF
>-|TRBV12-3/TRBV12-4|TRBJ2-7|-
TGTGCCAGCACCCGGGGGTCCCCCTACGAGCAGTACTTC
CASTRGSPYEQYF
>-|TRBV6-5|TRBJ1-1|TRBD1
TGTGCCAGCAGTTTCAACAGACAGGGCACCTCTGAAGCTTTCTTT
CASSFNRQGTSEAFF
>-|TRBV28|TRBJ2-1|TRBD2
TGTGCCAGCACCCAAGCGGGACTAGCGGAGTACAATGAGCAGTTCTTC
CASTQAGLAEYNEQFF
>-|TRBV5-1|TRBJ1-1|-
TGCGCCAGCAGCTCCAGGGCGGACACTGAAGCTTTCTTT
CASSSRADTEAFF
>-|TRBV11-3|TRBJ2-7|-
TGTGCCAGCAGCTTAGAGGGGCAGGGCTCCTACGAGCAGTACTTC
CASSLEGQGSYEQYF
>-|TRBV7-6|TRBJ1-6|-
TGTGCCAGCAGCTTAGTCACAGCGGATAATTCACCCCTCCACTTT
CASSLVTADNSPLHF
>-|TRBV9|TRBJ2-7|-
TGTGCCAGCAGCCCCGTAGGGGACTGGCTCCCGCGTGACGAGCAGTACTTC
CASSPVGDWLPRDEQYF
>-|TRBV2|TRBJ1-5|TRBD1
TGTGCCAGCAGCGCGACAGGGGGCGGAGGGCAGCCCCAGCATTTT
CASSATGGGGQPQHF